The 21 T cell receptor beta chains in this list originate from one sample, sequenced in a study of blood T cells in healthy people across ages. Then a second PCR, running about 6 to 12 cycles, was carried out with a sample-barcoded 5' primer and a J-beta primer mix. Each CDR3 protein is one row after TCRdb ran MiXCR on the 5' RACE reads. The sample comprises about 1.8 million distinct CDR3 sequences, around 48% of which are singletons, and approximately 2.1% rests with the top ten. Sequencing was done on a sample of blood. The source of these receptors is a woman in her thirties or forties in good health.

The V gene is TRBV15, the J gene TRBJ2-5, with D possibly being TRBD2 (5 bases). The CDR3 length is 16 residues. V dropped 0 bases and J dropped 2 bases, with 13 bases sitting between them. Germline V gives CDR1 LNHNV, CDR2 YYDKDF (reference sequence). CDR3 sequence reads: CATSRDRRTLQETQYF. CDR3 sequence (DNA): TGTGCCACCAGCAGAGACAGGAGGACCTTGCAAGAGACCCAGTACTTC. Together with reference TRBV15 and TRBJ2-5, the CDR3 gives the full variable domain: DAMVIQNPRYQVTQFGKPVTLSCSQTLNHNVMYWYQQKSSQAPKLLFHYYDKDFNNEADTPDNFQSRRPNTSFCFLDIRSPGLGDTAMYLCATSRDRRTLQETQYFGPGTRLLVL.

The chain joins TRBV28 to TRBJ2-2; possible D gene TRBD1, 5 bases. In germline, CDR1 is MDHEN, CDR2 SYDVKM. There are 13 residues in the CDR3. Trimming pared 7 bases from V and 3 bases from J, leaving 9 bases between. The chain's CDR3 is CASNQGYTGELFF. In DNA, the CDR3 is TGTGCCAGCAACCAGGGATACACCGGGGAGCTGTTTTTT.

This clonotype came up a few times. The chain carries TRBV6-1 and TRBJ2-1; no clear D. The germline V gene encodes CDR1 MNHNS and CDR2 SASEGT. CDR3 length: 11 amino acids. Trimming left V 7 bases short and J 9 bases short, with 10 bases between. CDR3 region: CASNGVGEQFF. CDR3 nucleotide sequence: TGTGCCAGCAATGGCGTGGGTGAGCAGTTCTTC.

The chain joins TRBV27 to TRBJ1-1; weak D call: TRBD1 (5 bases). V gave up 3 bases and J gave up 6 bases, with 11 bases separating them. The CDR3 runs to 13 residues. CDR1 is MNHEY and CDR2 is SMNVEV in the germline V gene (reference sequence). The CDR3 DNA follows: TGTGCCAGCAGTTTGGGGGGGTTTGCTGAAGCTTTCTTT. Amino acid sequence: CASSLGGFAEAFF.

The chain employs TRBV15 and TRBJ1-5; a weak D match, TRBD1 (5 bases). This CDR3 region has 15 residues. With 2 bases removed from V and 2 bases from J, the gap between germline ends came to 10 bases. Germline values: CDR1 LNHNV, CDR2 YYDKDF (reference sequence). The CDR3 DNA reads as TGTGCCACCAGCAGACAGGGAGAGGGCAATCAGCCCCAGCATTTT. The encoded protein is CATSRQGEGNQPQHF.

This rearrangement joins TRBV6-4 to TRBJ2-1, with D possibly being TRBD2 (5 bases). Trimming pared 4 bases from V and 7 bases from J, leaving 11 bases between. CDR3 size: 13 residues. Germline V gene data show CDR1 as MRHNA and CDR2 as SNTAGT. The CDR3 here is CASSADSVNEQFF. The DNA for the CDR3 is TGTGCCAGCAGTGCGGATAGCGTTAATGAGCAGTTCTTC.

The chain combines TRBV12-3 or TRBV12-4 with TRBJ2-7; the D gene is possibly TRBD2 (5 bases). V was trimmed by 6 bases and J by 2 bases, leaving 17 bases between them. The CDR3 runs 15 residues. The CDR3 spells CASSPTVGRAYEQYF. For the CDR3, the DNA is TGTGCCAGCAGCCCTACCGTCGGGCGGGCCTACGAGCAGTACTTC.

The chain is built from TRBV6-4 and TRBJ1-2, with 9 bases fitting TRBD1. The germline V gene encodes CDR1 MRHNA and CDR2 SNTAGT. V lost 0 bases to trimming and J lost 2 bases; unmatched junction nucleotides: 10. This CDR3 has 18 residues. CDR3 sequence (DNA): TGTGCCAGCAGTGACTCGGCCGCGACACAGGGGGCGAACTATGGCTACACCTTC. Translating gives CASSDSAATQGANYGYTF.

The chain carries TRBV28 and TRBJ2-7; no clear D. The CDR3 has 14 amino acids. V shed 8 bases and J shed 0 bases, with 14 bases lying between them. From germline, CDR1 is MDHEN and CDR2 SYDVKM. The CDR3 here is CASGKPDGSYEQYF. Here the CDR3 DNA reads TGTGCCAGCGGTAAACCGGACGGCTCCTACGAGCAGTACTTC.

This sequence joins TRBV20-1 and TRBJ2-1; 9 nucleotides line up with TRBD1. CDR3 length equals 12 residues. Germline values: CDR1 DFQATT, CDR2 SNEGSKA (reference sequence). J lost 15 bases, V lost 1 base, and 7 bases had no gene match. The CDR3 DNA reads TGCAGTGCTAGAGTGACAGGGGGAGTGCCGTTCTTC. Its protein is CSARVTGGVPFF.

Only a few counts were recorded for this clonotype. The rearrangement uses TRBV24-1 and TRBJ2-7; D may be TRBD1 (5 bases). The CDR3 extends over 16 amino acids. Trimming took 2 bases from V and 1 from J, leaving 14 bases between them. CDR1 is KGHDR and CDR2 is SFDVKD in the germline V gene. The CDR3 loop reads CATSDSFGRASYEQYF. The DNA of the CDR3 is TGTGCCACCAGTGATTCGTTTGGCAGGGCGTCCTACGAGCAGTACTTC.

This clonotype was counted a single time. The CDR3 DNA reads TGTGCCAGCAGTCGATCCGGGACAACTAAAGGGACCCAGTACTTC. Its translation is CASSRSGTTKGTQYF. This chain links TRBV6-2 or TRBV6-3 with TRBJ2-7, with D possibly being TRBD1 (6 bases). The J call is in doubt because the DNA end fits TRBJ2-5 better. The CDR3 sequence is 15 residues long. CDR1 and CDR2 from the germline V gene are MNHEY and SVGEGT.

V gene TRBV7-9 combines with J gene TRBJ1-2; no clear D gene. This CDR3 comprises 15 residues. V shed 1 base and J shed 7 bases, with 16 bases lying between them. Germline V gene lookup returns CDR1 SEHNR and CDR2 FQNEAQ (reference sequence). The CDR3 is CASSLGRVWGGGYTF. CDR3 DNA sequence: TGTGCCAGCAGCTTAGGTCGGGTTTGGGGAGGTGGCTACACCTTC.

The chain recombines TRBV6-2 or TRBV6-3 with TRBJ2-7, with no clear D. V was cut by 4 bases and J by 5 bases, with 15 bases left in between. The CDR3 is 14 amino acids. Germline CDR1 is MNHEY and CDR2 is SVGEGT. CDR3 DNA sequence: TGTGCCAGCAGTTCCGCGACGGTACGGGACGAGCAGTACTTC. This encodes CASSSATVRDEQYF.

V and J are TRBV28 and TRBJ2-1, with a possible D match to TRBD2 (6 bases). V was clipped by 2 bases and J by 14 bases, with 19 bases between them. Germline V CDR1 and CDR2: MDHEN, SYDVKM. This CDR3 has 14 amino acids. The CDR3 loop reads CASSLLLPTGDEFF. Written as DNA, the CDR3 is TGTGCCAGCAGTTTACTCCTGCCGACGGGAGATGAGTTCTTC. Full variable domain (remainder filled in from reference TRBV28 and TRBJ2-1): DVKVTQSSRYLVKRTGEKVFLECVQDMDHENMFWYRQDPGLGLRLIYFSYDVKMKEKGDIPEGYSVSREKKERFSLILESASTNQTSMYLCASSLLLPTGDEFFGPGTRLTVL.

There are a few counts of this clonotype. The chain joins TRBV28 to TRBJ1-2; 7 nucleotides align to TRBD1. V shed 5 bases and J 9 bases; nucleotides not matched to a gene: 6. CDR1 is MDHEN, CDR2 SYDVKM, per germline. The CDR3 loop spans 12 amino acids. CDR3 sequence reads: CASSGTVERYTF. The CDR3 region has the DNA TGTGCCAGCAGTGGGACAGTCGAACGCTACACCTTC.

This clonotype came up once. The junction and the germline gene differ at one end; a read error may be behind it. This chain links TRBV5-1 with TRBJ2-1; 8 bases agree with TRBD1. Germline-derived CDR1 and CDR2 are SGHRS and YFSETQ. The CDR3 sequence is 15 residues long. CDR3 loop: CASSLARQGNNEQFF. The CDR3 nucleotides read TGCGCCAGCAGCTTGGCCCGACAGGGGAACAACGAGCAGTTCTTC.

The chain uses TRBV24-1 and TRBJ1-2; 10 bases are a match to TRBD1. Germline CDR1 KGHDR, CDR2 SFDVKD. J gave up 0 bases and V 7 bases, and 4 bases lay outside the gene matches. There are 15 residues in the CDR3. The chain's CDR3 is CATSPGTGANYGYTF. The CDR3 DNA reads TGTGCCACCAGCCCCGGGACAGGGGCTAACTATGGCTACACCTTC.

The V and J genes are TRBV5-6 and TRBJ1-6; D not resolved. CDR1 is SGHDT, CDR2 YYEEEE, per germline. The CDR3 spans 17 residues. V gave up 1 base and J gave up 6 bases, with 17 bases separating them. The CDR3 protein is CASSLLESRPVNSPLHF. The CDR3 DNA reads TGTGCCAGCAGCTTGCTCGAGAGCCGACCGGTTAATTCACCCCTCCACTTT.

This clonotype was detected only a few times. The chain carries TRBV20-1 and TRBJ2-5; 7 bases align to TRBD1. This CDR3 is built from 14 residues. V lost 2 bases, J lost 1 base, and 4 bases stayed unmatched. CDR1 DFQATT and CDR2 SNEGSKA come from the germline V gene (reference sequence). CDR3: CSARMTGSQETQYF. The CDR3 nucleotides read TGCAGTGCTAGAATGACAGGGTCCCAAGAGACCCAGTACTTC.

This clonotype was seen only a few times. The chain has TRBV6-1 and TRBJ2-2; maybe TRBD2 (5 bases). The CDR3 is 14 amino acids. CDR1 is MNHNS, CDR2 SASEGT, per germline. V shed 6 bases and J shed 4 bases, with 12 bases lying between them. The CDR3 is CASSPGVGTGELFF. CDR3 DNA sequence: TGTGCCAGCAGCCCCGGGGTGGGCACCGGGGAGCTGTTTTTT.